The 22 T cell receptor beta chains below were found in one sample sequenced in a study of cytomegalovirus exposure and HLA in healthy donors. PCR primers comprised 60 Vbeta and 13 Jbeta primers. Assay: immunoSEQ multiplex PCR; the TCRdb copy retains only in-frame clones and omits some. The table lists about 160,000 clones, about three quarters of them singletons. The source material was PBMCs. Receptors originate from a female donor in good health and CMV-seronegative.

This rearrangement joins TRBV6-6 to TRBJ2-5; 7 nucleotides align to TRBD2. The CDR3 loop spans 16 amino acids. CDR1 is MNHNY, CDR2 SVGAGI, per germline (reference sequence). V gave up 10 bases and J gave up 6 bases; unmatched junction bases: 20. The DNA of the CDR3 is TGTGCCAACTCTCGCCGGACTAGTGGGGTTATAAAGACCCAGTACTTC. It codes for CANSRRTSGVIKTQYF.

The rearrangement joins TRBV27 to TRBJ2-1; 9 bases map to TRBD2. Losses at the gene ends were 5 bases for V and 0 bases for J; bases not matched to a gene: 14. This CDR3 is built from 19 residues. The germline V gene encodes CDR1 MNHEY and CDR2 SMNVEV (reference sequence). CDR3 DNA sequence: TGTGCCAGCAGTCTTTCACTAGCGGGCCTATCTAGCTCCTACAATGAGCAGTTCTTC. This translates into CASSLSLAGLSSSYNEQFF.

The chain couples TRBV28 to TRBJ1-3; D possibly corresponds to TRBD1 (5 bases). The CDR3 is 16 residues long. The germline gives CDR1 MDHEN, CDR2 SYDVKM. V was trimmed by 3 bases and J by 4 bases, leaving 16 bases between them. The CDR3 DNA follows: TGTGCCAGCAGTTTTCCCAGGGCGGTACGGGGAAACACCATATATTTT. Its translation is CASSFPRAVRGNTIYF.

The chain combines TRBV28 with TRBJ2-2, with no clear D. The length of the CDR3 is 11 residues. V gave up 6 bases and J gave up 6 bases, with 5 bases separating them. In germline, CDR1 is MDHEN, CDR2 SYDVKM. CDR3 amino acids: CASRRPGELFF. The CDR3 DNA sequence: TGTGCCAGCAGGAGGCCCGGGGAGCTGTTTTTT.

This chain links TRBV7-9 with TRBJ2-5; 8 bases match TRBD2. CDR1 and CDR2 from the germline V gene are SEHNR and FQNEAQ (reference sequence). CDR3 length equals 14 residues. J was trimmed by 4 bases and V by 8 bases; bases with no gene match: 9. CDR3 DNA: TGTGCCAGCTTCACCGGGAGGGCCTCAGAGACCCAGTACTTC. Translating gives CASFTGRASETQYF.

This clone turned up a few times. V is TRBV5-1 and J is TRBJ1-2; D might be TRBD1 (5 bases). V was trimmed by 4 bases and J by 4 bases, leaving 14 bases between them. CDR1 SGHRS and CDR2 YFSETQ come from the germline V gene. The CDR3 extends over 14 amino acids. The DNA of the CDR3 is TGCGCCAGCAGCCCCCCCGACAGAGTCTATGGCTACACCTTC. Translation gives CASSPPDRVYGYTF.

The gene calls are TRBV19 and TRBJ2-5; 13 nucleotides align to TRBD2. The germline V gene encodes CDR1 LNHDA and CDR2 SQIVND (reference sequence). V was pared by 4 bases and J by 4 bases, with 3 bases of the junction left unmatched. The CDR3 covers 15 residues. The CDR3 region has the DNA TGTGCCAGTAGTACCACTAGCGGGAGGGGAGAGACCCAGTACTTC. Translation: CASSTTSGRGETQYF.

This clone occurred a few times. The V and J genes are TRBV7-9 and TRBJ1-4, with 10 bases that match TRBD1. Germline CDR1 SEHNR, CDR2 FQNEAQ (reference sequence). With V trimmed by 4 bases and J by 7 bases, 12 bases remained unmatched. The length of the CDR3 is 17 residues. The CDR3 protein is CASSSQLGDRGSEKLFF. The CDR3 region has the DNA TGTGCCAGCAGCTCCCAGTTAGGGGACAGGGGAAGTGAAAAACTGTTTTTT.

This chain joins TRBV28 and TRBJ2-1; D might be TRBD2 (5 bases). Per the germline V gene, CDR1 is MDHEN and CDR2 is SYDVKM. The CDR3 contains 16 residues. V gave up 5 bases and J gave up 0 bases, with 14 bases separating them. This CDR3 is CASSLAGLSSYNEQFF. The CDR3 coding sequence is TGTGCCAGCAGTCTGGCGGGCCTAAGCTCCTACAATGAGCAGTTCTTC.

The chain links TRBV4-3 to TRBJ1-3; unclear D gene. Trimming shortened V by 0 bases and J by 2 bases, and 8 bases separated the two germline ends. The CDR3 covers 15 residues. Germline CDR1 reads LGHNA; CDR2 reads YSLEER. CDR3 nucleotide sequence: TGCGCCAGCAGCCAAGACGAGGGTCCTGGAAACACCATATATTTT. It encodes CASSQDEGPGNTIYF.

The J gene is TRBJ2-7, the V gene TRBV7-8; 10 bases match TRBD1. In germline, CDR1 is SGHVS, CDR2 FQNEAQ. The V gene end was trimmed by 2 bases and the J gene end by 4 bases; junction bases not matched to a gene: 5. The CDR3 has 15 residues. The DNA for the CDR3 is TGTGCCAGCAGCTTACCGGGACAGGGGATGTACGAGCAGTACTTC. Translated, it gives CASSLPGQGMYEQYF.

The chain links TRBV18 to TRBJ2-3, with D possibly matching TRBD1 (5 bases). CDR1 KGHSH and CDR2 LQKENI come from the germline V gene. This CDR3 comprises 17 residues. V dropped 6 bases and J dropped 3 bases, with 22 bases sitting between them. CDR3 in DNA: TGTGCCAGCTCTCCCCCAGGGTTAGCAGGAACGACAGATACGCAGTATTTT. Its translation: CASSPPGLAGTTDTQYF.

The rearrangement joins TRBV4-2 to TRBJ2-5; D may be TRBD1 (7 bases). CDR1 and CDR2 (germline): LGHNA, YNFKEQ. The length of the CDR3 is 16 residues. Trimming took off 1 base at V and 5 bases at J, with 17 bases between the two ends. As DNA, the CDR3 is TGTGCCAGCAGCCAAGGACAGGGAGGAGGAGTGGAGACCCAGTACTTC. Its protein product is CASSQGQGGGVETQYF.

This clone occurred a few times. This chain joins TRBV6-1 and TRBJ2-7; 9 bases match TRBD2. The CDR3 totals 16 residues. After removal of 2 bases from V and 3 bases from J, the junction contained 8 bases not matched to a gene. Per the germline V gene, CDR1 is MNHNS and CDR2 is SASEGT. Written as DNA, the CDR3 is TGTGCCAGCAGTGAAATGTTTGCGCGGGAGGGCTACGAGCAGTACTTC. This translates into CASSEMFAREGYEQYF.

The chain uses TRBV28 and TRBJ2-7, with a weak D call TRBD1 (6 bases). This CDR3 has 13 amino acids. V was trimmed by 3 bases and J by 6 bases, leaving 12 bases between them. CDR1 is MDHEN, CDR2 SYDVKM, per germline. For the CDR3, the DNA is TGTGCCAGCAGTTTTAGTCAGGGGAGCGAGCAGTACTTC. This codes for CASSFSQGSEQYF.

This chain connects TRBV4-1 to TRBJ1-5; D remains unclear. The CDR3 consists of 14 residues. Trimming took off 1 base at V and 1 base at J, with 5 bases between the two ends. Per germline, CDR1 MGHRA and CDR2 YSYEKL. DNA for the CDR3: TGCGCCAGCAGCCAAGTGGGCAGCAATCAGCCCCAGCATTTT. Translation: CASSQVGSNQPQHF.

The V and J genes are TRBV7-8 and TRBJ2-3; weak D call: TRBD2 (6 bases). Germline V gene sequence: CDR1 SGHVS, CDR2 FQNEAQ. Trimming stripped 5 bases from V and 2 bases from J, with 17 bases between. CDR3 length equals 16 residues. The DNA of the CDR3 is TGTGCCAGCAGCCAGCTTTGGGGCGGGGCCACAGATACGCAGTATTTT. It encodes CASSQLWGGATDTQYF.

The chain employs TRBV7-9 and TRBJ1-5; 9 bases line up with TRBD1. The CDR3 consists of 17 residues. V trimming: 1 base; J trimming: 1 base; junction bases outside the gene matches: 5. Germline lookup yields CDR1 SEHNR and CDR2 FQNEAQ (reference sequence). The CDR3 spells CASSLGTGEWSNQPQHF. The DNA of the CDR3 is TGTGCCAGCAGCTTAGGGACAGGGGAGTGGAGCAATCAGCCCCAGCATTTT.

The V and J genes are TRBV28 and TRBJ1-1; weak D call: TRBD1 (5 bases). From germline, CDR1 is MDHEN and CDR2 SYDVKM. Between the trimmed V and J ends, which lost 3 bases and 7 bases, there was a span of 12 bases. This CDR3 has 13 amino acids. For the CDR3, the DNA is TGTGCCAGCAGTTTTAGGCAGGGAAGTGAAGCTTTCTTT. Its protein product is CASSFRQGSEAFF.

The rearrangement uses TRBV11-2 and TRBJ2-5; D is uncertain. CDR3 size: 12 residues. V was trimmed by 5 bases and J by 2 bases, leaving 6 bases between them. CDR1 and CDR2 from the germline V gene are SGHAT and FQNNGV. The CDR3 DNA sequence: TGTGCCAGCAGCCCTCGTCAAGAGACCCAGTACTTC. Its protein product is CASSPRQETQYF.

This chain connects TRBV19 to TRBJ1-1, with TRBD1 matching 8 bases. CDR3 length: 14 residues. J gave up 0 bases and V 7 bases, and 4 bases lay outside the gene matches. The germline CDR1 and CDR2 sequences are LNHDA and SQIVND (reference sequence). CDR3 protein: CASTETGVNTEAFF. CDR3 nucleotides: TGTGCCAGTACCGAGACAGGGGTGAACACTGAAGCTTTCTTT.

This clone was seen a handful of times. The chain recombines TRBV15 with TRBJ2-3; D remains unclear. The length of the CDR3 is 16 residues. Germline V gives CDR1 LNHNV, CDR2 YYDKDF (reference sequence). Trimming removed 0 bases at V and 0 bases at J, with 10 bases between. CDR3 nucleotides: TGTGCCACCAGCAGAGATCGAGCGAAGAGCACAGATACGCAGTATTTT. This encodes CATSRDRAKSTDTQYF.